This paragraph reports one TCR beta chain. Its antigen remains unknown. This specimen belongs to a study of cytomegalovirus exposure and HLA in healthy donors. Findings and limits, study-wide: Further analysis was carried out later, and it showed several of the most significant clusters appearing linked to common viral pathogens.

Use of 60 Vbeta and 13 Jbeta primers characterized the PCR. Generated by immunoSEQ multiplex PCR, the TCRdb table keeps only in-frame clones and is missing some. Found here are approximately 190,000 clones, 84% of them singletons; the top ten hold about 0.24%. Trimming pared 2 bases from V and 6 bases from J, leaving 10 bases between. The CDR3 is 13 amino acids. Germline V gene lookup returns CDR1 MNHEY and CDR2 SMNVEV (reference sequence). The chain has TRBV27 and TRBJ1-2; tentatively, D is TRBD1 (6 bases). Material: PBMCs. This clonotype was sampled from a boy under 18 in good health and CMV-seronegative. The CDR3 loop is CASSLGGADGYTF. Here the CDR3 DNA reads TGTGCCAGCAGTTTAGGGGGGGCGGATGGCTACACCTTC.